A selection of T cell receptor beta chains follows, all from one sample in a study of cytomegalovirus exposure and HLA in healthy donors. The protocol was immunoSEQ multiplex PCR, while the TCRdb copy is restricted to in-frame clones and leaves out a portion. The sample has over 150,000 clones, approximately 84% seen once; the top ten hold under 5%. The sample was PBMCs. The origin of the receptors is a girl aged 5 to 17 in good health and CMV-seropositive. Both conserved end residues are part of each CDR3. The D gene is left open where the match is weak. A row's size may be missing; if present it is once, few, many or a size class.

TRBD2,TRBV6-5,once,TRBJ2-5,TGTGCCAGCAGTTACGAGCGGGGGGGCCGGGAGACCCAGTACTTC,CASSYERGGRETQYF
TRBD1,TRBV6-5,once,TRBJ2-3,TGTGCCAGCAGTTACTGGACAGGTCAGGAGGCAGATACGCAGTATTTT,CASSYWTGQEADTQYF
TRBD2,TRBV7-9,NA,TRBJ2-2,TGTGCCAGCAGCCGAGCTAGCGGGGGCCCGGACACCGGGGAGCTGTTTTTT,CASSRASGGPDTGELFF
TRBD2,TRBV27,NA,TRBJ2-1,TGTGCCAGCAGGTTACTAGCGGGGGTAAATGAGCAGTTCTTC,CASRLLAGVNEQFF
NA,TRBV27,NA,TRBJ1-4,TGTGCCAGCAGTTTAGTTCGAGAAACTAATGAAAAACTGTTTTTT,CASSLVRETNEKLFF
NA,TRBV6-5,NA,TRBJ2-2,TGTGCCAGCAACTATGAGCTTTCGAACACCGGGGAGCTGTTTTTT,CASNYELSNTGELFF
NA,TRBV13,NA,TRBJ2-7,TGTGCCAGCAGCTCAACAGGCTACGAGCAGTACTTC,CASSSTGYEQYF
TRBD2,TRBV9,NA,TRBJ2-7,TGTGCCAGCAGCGTATTTGGGGGGGACTCCTACGAGCAGTACTTC,CASSVFGGDSYEQYF
NA,TRBV27,NA,TRBJ2-7,TGTGCCAGCAAACGCACAGGGAATATCTACGAGCAGTACTTC,CASKRTGNIYEQYF
TRBD1,TRBV9,NA,TRBJ2-1,TGTGCCAGCAGCGTTGGGACAGCATCCTACAATGAGCAGTTCTTC,CASSVGTASYNEQFF
TRBD1,TRBV7-9,NA,TRBJ2-7,TGTTCCAGCAGCAAACTACGGGACAGCCACTACGAGCAGTACTTC,CSSSKLRDSHYEQYF
NA,TRBV30,NA,TRBJ2-5,TGTGCCTGGACAAACCACAGGGTGATTCTAGAGACCCAGTACTTC,CAWTNHRVILETQYF
NA,TRBV27,NA,TRBJ1-5,TGTGCCAGCAGTTTATGGTTCCGATCGGGGGGCGTCAATCAGCCCCAGCATTTT,CASSLWFRSGGVNQPQHF
NA,TRBV7-9,NA,TRBJ1-2,TGTGCCAGCAGCTTAGATCAGGGGAGCTATGGCTACACCTTC,CASSLDQGSYGYTF
TRBD2,TRBV4-2,few,TRBJ2-7,TGTGCCAGCAGCCAAGATACGGGACTAGCGGGGGGAAACTACGAGCAGTACTTC,CASSQDTGLAGGNYEQYF
NA,TRBV5-1,NA,TRBJ2-3,TGCGCCAGCGCCCTAGAGGGGACAACCAGCACAGATACGCAGTATTTT,CASALEGTTSTDTQYF
NA,TRBV2,NA,TRBJ1-5,TGTGCCAGCAGGGGGGACATAGATCAGCCCCAGCATTTT,CASRGDIDQPQHF
NA,TRBV6-1,NA,TRBJ2-1,TGTGCCAGCAGTGAATGGGGCCGGAATGAGCAGTTCTTC,CASSEWGRNEQFF
NA,TRBV7-2,once,TRBJ2-7,TGTGCCAGCAGCCAGGTCTACGAGCAGTACTTC,CASSQVYEQYF
TRBD1,TRBV29-1,once,TRBJ2-5,TGCAGCGTTGAAGATGTATTCGCGACCGGGACAGAGCAGTACTTC,CSVEDVFATGTEQYF
NA,TRBV11-3,NA,TRBJ1-2,TGTGCCAGCAGCTTAGAAGGCAGGAGCGGCGTCTATGGCTACACCTTC,CASSLEGRSGVYGYTF
NA,TRBV5-1,NA,TRBJ2-7,TGCGCCAGCAGACCGACAGGCTCCTACGAGCAGTACTTC,CASRPTGSYEQYF
NA,TRBV10-1,NA,TRBJ1-1,TGCGCCAGCAGTGATCATAGAAGTGGCAGGATGGCTGAAGCTTTCTTT,CASSDHRSGRMAEAFF